The next 29 T cell receptor beta chains were all read from a single sample in a study of cytomegalovirus exposure and HLA in healthy donors. Vbeta (60) and Jbeta (13) primers were used in the PCR. Measured with immunoSEQ multiplex PCR; TCRdb has only the in-frame clones, and not every one. The table shows 110,000 to 150,000 clones, with 75% occurring only once. The sample taken for sequencing was PBMCs. Receptor source: a man younger than 40 in good health and CMV-seronegative.

The chain uses TRBV4-2 and TRBJ2-6, with 9 bases lining up with TRBD1. Trimming took 5 bases from V and 2 from J; bases not matched to a gene: 4. Germline-derived CDR1 and CDR2 are LGHNA and YNFKEQ. The CDR3 contains 16 residues. CDR3 sequence (DNA): TGTGCCAGCAGCGGGACAGGGAGGACTGGGGCCAACGTCCTGACTTTC. This gives the protein CASSGTGRTGANVLTF.

The chain employs TRBV9 and TRBJ2-6; D gene ambiguous. The CDR3 contains 15 residues. V was clipped by 0 bases and J by 0 bases, with 4 bases between them. Germline V CDR1 and CDR2: SGDLS, YYNGEE. The CDR3 DNA follows: TGTGCCAGCAGCGTAGCGGGCTCTGGGGCCAACGTCCTGACTTTC. Its protein is CASSVAGSGANVLTF. Filled out from reference TRBV9 and TRBJ2-6, the complete variable domain reads DSGVTQTPKHLITATGQRVTLRCSPRSGDLSVYWYQQSLDQGLQFLIQYYNGEERAKGNILERFSAQQFPDLHSELNLSSLELGDSALYFCASSVAGSGANVLTFGAGSRLTVL.

The chain joins TRBV28 to TRBJ2-3; 11 bases line up with TRBD2. The CDR3 runs 17 residues. Germline V gene data show CDR1 as MDHEN and CDR2 as SYDVKM. The V and J ends lost 3 bases and 3 bases, in that order; junction bases with no gene match: 8. The CDR3 DNA sequence: TGTGCCAGCAGTTTTGAAAGTCTAGCGGGAGGAACAGATACGCAGTATTTT. Amino acid sequence: CASSFESLAGGTDTQYF.

V and J are TRBV5-6 and TRBJ1-1; 7 bases agree with TRBD1. V shed 4 bases, J shed 2 bases, and the junction held 8 bases outside the gene matches. The germline gives CDR1 SGHDT, CDR2 YYEEEE. CDR3 size: 15 residues. The CDR3 region has the DNA TGTGCCAGCAGCCAGACGGGACAGACCAACACTGAAGCTTTCTTT. Protein product: CASSQTGQTNTEAFF.

This clone is a singleton in its sample. The chain links TRBV6-6 to TRBJ1-2; 9 positions match TRBD1. Germline V lookup: CDR1 MNHNY, CDR2 SVGAGI (reference sequence). V lost 4 bases, J lost 7 bases, and 4 bases stayed unmatched. The CDR3 consists of 13 residues. The DNA for the CDR3 is TGTGCCAGCAGTTTCACAGGGGGCTCTGGCTACACCTTC. It specifies CASSFTGGSGYTF.

This chain joins TRBV14 and TRBJ2-5; TRBD1 matches 7 bases. Germline CDR1 SGHDN, CDR2 FVKESK. J lost 1 base, V lost 5 bases, and 10 bases had no gene match. This CDR3 has 16 residues. CDR3 nucleotide sequence: TGTGCCAGCAGCTCCTTGACAGGGCGCACCCAAGAGACCCAGTACTTC. It yields the protein CASSSLTGRTQETQYF.

V gene TRBV5-6 combines with J gene TRBJ1-2; 8 nucleotides agree with TRBD1. Germline CDR1 is SGHDT and CDR2 is YYEEEE. This CDR3 spans 14 amino acids. The junction had 2 bases not matched to a gene; V was cut back by 2 bases and J by 2 bases. The CDR3 reads CASSLTGGNYGYTF. The CDR3 DNA sequence: TGTGCCAGCAGCTTAACAGGGGGGAACTATGGCTACACCTTC. Looking up the rest from reference TRBV5-6 and TRBJ1-2 gives the full variable domain: DAGVTQSPTHLIKTRGQQVTLRCSPKSGHDTVSWYQQALGQGPQFIFQYYEEEERQRGNFPDRFSGHQFPNYSSELNVNALLLGDSALYLCASSLTGGNYGYTFGSGTRLTVV.

J is TRBJ2-2 and V is TRBV6-4; 7 nucleotides line up with TRBD1. This CDR3 has 15 amino acids. V shed 9 bases, J shed 1 base, and the junction held 8 bases outside the gene matches. Germline V gene data show CDR1 as MRHNA and CDR2 as SNTAGT. The CDR3 nucleotides read TGTGCCAGTCCACTAACAGGGGAGAACACCGGGGAGCTGTTTTTT. This codes for CASPLTGENTGELFF.

The rearrangement links TRBV7-8 to TRBJ1-5; tentatively, D is TRBD1 (6 bases). The CDR3 covers 15 residues. Between the trimmed V and J ends, which lost 10 bases and 2 bases, there was a span of 18 bases. The germline V gene has CDR1 SGHVS and CDR2 FQNEAQ. The CDR3, as DNA: TGTGCCACTTCACGTGAGACAGGTCGCAATCAGCCCCAGCATTTT. This encodes CATSRETGRNQPQHF.

This clone was picked up one time. V usage is TRBV28 and J usage is TRBJ2-2, with D perhaps matching TRBD2 (6 bases). Trimming removed 5 bases at V and 6 bases at J, with 16 bases between. The CDR3 length is 15 residues. CDR1 and CDR2 (germline): MDHEN, SYDVKM. The CDR3 protein is CASSLPGTHSGELFF. CDR3 sequence (DNA): TGTGCCAGCAGTCTACCCGGGACTCACTCCGGGGAGCTGTTTTTT.

The chain employs TRBV5-6 and TRBJ2-5; possibly TRBD1 for D (6 bases). CDR3 length: 12 residues. V lost 7 bases to trimming and J lost 5 bases, with 12 bases between them. Per germline, CDR1 SGHDT and CDR2 YYEEEE. In nucleotides, the CDR3 is TGTGCCAGCGCTGGACAGACGGAGACCCAGTACTTC. It encodes CASAGQTETQYF. Complete variable domain (other parts from reference TRBV5-6 and TRBJ2-5): DAGVTQSPTHLIKTRGQQVTLRCSPKSGHDTVSWYQQALGQGPQFIFQYYEEEERQRGNFPDRFSGHQFPNYSSELNVNALLLGDSALYLCASAGQTETQYFGPGTRLLVL.

This chain links TRBV5-1 with TRBJ2-5; D gene ambiguous. Deletions cut 1 base from V and 5 bases from J, with 9 bases between. The length of the CDR3 is 13 residues. Germline V CDR1 and CDR2: SGHRS, YFSETQ. The CDR3 is CASSLIGHETQYF. The CDR3 DNA sequence: TGCGCCAGCAGCTTGATCGGTCACGAGACCCAGTACTTC.

This clone has only one observation. A junction boundary mismatches the germline segment, possibly from a read error. The rearrangement joins TRBV5-1 to TRBJ1-2, with no clear D. The CDR3 has 13 amino acids. Germline-derived CDR1 and CDR2 are SGHRS and YFSETQ. This CDR3 reads CASSITPDYGYTF. The CDR3 DNA reads TGCGCCAGCAGCATTACACCGGACTACGGCTACACCTTC. Full variable domain (outside the CDR3, taken from reference TRBV5-1 and TRBJ1-2): KAGVTQTPRYLIKTRGQQVTLSCSPISGHRSVSWYQQTPGQGLQFLFEYFSETQRNKGNFPGRFSGRQFSNSRSEMNVSTLELGDSALYLCASSITPDYGYTFGSGTRLTVV.

J is TRBJ1-4 and V is TRBV5-4, with D hard to call. Looked up from germline, CDR1 is SGHNT and CDR2 is YYREEE (reference sequence). This CDR3 spans 15 amino acids. V was clipped by 3 bases and J by 7 bases, with 16 bases between them. The CDR3 sequence: CASSSRDPSGEKLFF. The CDR3 region has the DNA TGTGCCAGCAGCTCGCGCGACCCCAGCGGTGAAAAACTGTTTTTT.

V is TRBV6-1 and J is TRBJ1-2; D not resolved. The CDR3 is 11 residues long. Deletions cut 1 base from V and 6 bases from J, with 3 bases between. Germline CDR1 is MNHNS and CDR2 is SASEGT. CDR3 nucleotide sequence: TGTGCCAGCAGTGAAGGAGATGGCTACACCTTC. This translates into CASSEGDGYTF.

The chain carries TRBV5-1 and TRBJ2-7; 8 positions match TRBD1. With V trimmed by 0 bases and J by 3 bases, 2 bases remained unmatched. This CDR3 region has 14 residues. Germline V gene data show CDR1 as SGHRS and CDR2 as YFSETQ. The CDR3 DNA follows: TGCGCCAGCAGCTTGGATGGGACAGGCTACGAGCAGTACTTC. Translating it yields CASSLDGTGYEQYF. The variable domain in full, with the rest retrieved from reference TRBV5-1 and TRBJ2-7, is KAGVTQTPRYLIKTRGQQVTLSCSPISGHRSVSWYQQTPGQGLQFLFEYFSETQRNKGNFPGRFSGRQFSNSRSEMNVSTLELGDSALYLCASSLDGTGYEQYFGPGTRLTVT.

The CDR3 region is CASSLRTSGGAYEQYF. Written as DNA, the CDR3 is TGCGCCAGCAGCTTACGGACTAGCGGAGGGGCCTACGAGCAGTACTTC. The chain joins TRBV5-1 to TRBJ2-7, with 10 bases identical to TRBD2. CDR1 is SGHRS, CDR2 YFSETQ, per germline. CDR3 size: 16 residues. Trimming took 2 bases from V and 2 from J; bases not matched to a gene: 7.

The J gene is TRBJ1-1, the V gene TRBV2; tentatively, D is TRBD1 (5 bases). Trimming took 8 bases from V and 2 from J, leaving 12 bases between them. The CDR3 totals 13 residues. The germline gives CDR1 SNHLY, CDR2 FYNNEI. In nucleotides, the CDR3 is TGTGCCAGCGAGAAACAGGTCAACACTGAAGCTTTCTTT. Its translation is CASEKQVNTEAFF.

The gene calls are TRBV28 and TRBJ2-7, with 8 bases identical to TRBD1. The CDR3 is 12 amino acids. Trimming cost V 2 bases and J 7 bases; bases outside gene matches: 1. Germline V lookup: CDR1 MDHEN, CDR2 SYDVKM. CDR3 region: CASSLRQGEQYF. CDR3 bases: TGTGCCAGCAGTTTACGACAGGGGGAGCAGTACTTC. The full variable domain, with the rest looked up from reference TRBV28 and TRBJ2-7, is DVKVTQSSRYLVKRTGEKVFLECVQDMDHENMFWYRQDPGLGLRLIYFSYDVKMKEKGDIPEGYSVSREKKERFSLILESASTNQTSMYLCASSLRQGEQYFGPGTRLTVT.

This clone has only a few counts. The rearrangement links TRBV2 to TRBJ1-4, with 8 positions matching TRBD1. The germline V gene encodes CDR1 SNHLY and CDR2 FYNNEI. This CDR3 spans 15 amino acids. The V and J ends lost 1 base and 8 bases, in that order; junction bases with no gene match: 6. The CDR3 DNA follows: TGTGCCAGCAGTGAAGGGACAGGGAAAGGCGAAAAACTGTTTTTT. Amino acids: CASSEGTGKGEKLFF. The full variable domain, with the rest looked up from reference TRBV2 and TRBJ1-4, is EPEVTQTPSHQVTQMGQEVILRCVPISNHLYFYWYRQILGQKVEFLVSFYNNEISEKSEIFDDQFSVERPDGSNFTLKIRSTKLEDSAMYFCASSEGTGKGEKLFFGSGTQLSVL.

The rearrangement links TRBV28 to TRBJ2-7, with D perhaps TRBD2 (6 bases). CDR1 MDHEN and CDR2 SYDVKM come from the germline V gene. The CDR3 contains 13 residues. Trimming removed 4 bases from V and 3 bases from J, with 10 bases in between. CDR3: CASSSLAFYEQYF. The CDR3 DNA reads as TGTGCCAGCAGTTCACTAGCATTCTACGAGCAGTACTTC.

This chain connects TRBV29-1 to TRBJ2-1; D gene unclear. The V end lost 4 bases, the J end lost 1 base, and 8 bases lay between the germline ends. The CDR3 runs to 13 residues. Germline-derived CDR1 and CDR2 are SQVTM and ANQGSEA. CDR3 in DNA: TGCAGCGTTGCCAGGTCGTCCTACAATGAGCAGTTCTTC. Its translation is CSVARSSYNEQFF.

The chain combines TRBV7-9 with TRBJ1-4; D is possibly TRBD1 (6 bases). The V gene's germline CDR1 is SEHNR and CDR2 FQNEAQ (reference sequence). This CDR3 is 14 amino acids long. Trimming removed 5 bases at V and 5 bases at J, with 12 bases between. This CDR3 is CASSPGTKNEKLFF. The CDR3 region has the DNA TGTGCCAGCAGCCCCGGGACAAAGAATGAAAAACTGTTTTTT.

This clone was counted only a few times. The chain employs TRBV5-1 and TRBJ1-3, with D unresolved. The CDR3 contains 14 residues. Germline V CDR1 and CDR2: SGHRS, YFSETQ. V gave up 4 bases and J gave up 0 bases, with 8 bases separating them. The DNA of the CDR3 is TGCGCCAGCAGCACAGATGACTCTGGAAACACCATATATTTT. Translation gives CASSTDDSGNTIYF.

This clone was seen a handful of times. This chain uses TRBV27 with TRBJ2-2, with TRBD2 matching 11 bases. J lost 1 base, V lost 6 bases, and 4 bases had no gene match. The germline CDR1 and CDR2 sequences are MNHEY and SMNVEV (reference sequence). The CDR3 sequence is 16 residues long. The CDR3 bases are TGTGCCAGCAGGCTAGCGGGGGGACTGAACACCGGGGAGCTGTTTTTT. Its translation is CASRLAGGLNTGELFF.

J is TRBJ2-7 and V is TRBV4-2, with 7 nucleotides matching TRBD1. The V and J ends lost 0 bases and 4 bases, in that order; junction bases with no gene match: 6. CDR1 LGHNA and CDR2 YNFKEQ come from the germline V gene. The CDR3 totals 15 residues. CDR3 DNA: TGTGCCAGCAGCCAAGATGGGGGACAGCGGTACGAGCAGTACTTC. Translation gives CASSQDGGQRYEQYF.

The chain couples TRBV28 to TRBJ1-4, with D uncertain. The germline CDR1 and CDR2 sequences are MDHEN and SYDVKM. The V end lost 2 bases, the J end lost 6 bases, and 10 bases lay between the germline ends. The CDR3 is 14 amino acids. The chain's CDR3 is CASSLVAMDEKLFF. CDR3 DNA: TGTGCCAGCAGTTTAGTCGCGATGGATGAAAAACTGTTTTTT.

The V and J genes are TRBV10-3 and TRBJ2-1; 9 nucleotides line up with TRBD2. Germline V gives CDR1 ENHRY, CDR2 SYGVKD. The CDR3 runs 16 residues. V was clipped by 10 bases and J by 3 bases; unmatched bases: 13. Here the CDR3 reads CATETVAGVNYNEQFF. The CDR3 DNA is TGTGCCACCGAGACCGTAGCGGGAGTCAACTACAATGAGCAGTTCTTC.

This sequence joins TRBV5-1 and TRBJ2-2; 9 bases line up with TRBD1. The CDR3 length is 14 residues. V shed 6 bases, J shed 4 bases, and the junction held 4 bases outside the gene matches. CDR1 and CDR2 (germline): SGHRS, YFSETQ. DNA for the CDR3: TGCGCCAGCACGGGACAGGGAGGCACCGGGGAGCTGTTTTTT. Translated, it gives CASTGQGGTGELFF. The complete variable domain, with remaining parts taken from reference TRBV5-1 and TRBJ2-2, reads KAGVTQTPRYLIKTRGQQVTLSCSPISGHRSVSWYQQTPGQGLQFLFEYFSETQRNKGNFPGRFSGRQFSNSRSEMNVSTLELGDSALYLCASTGQGGTGELFFGEGSRLTVL.